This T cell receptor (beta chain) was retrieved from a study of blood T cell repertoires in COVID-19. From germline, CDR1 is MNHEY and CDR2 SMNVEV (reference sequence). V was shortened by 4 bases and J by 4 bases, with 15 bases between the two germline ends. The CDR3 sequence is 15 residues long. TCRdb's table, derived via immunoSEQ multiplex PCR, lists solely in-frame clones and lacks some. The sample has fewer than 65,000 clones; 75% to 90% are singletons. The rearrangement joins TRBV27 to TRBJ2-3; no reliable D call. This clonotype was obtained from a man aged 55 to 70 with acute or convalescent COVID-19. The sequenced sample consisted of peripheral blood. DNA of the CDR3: TGTGCCAGCAGTTCGACTGGCAGACGAGCAGATACGCAGTATTTT. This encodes CASSSTGRRADTQYF.